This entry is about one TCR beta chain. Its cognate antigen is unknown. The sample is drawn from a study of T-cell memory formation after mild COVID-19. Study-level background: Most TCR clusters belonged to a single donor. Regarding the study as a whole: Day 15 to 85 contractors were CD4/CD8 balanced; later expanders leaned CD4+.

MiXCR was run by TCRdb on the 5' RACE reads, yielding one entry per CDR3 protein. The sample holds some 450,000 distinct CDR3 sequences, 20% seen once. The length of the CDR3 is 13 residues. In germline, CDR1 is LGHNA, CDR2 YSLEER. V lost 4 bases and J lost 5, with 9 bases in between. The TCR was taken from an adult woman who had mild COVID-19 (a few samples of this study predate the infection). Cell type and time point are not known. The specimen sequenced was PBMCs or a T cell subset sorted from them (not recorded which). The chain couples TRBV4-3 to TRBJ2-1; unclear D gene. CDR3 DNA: TGCGCCAGCAGCCCCCAACTCGACAATGAGCAGTTCTTC. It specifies CASSPQLDNEQFF.